These T cell receptor beta chains were read from a single sample in a study of T-cell reconstitution after alpha-beta-depleted transplantation in children. TCRdb itself ran the PCR reads through MiXCR, one entry per CDR3 protein. Of hundreds of thousands of distinct CDR3 sequences in the sample, over 9.5% were seen once. Material: PBMCs, obtained before TCRalphabeta/CD19-depleted stem cell transplant. The receptors derive from a child aged 2-15 years with inherited bone marrow failure, due to receive a stem cell transplant. Each CDR3 is given with its conserved first and last residue. Each record gives: clone size, V gene, J gene, D gene, CDR3 DNA, CDR3 protein. D genes are given only for firm matches. Clone size is given for some rows only: seen once, a few or many times, or a class if the clone is expanded.

-	TRBV7-4	TRBJ2-5	TRBD1	TGTGCCAGCAGCTTAATACAGGGGGCCGGAGAGACCCAGTACTTC	CASSLIQGAGETQYF
many	TRBV28	TRBJ2-7	TRBD2	TGTGCCAGCAGTTTCTCCGGGAGGGCGTCCTACGAGCAGTACTTC	CASSFSGRASYEQYF
few	TRBV29-1	TRBJ2-7	-	TGCAGCGTTGTTGGCGGGGAACGGGCCTACGAGCAGTACTTC	CSVVGGERAYEQYF
few	TRBV29-1	TRBJ1-1	-	TGCAGCGTTGCGAGCGGCATGAACACTGAAGCTTTCTTT	CSVASGMNTEAFF
many	TRBV7-2	TRBJ1-4	-	TGTGCCAGCAGCTTAGCGGGTGGGTTTGGAGAAAAACTGTTTTTT	CASSLAGGFGEKLFF
-	TRBV3-1	TRBJ1-2	TRBD1	TGTGCCAGCAGCACAGCAACAGGGGGAGACTATGGCTACACCTTC	CASSTATGGDYGYTF
many	TRBV18	TRBJ2-2	-	TGTGCCAGCTCACCATGGTCCGCCGGGGAGCTGTTTTTT	CASSPWSAGELFF
many	TRBV20-1	TRBJ2-2	TRBD1	TGCAGTGCTAGGCCGGGACAGGGGAGTCCCGGGGAGCTGTTTTTT	CSARPGQGSPGELFF
many	TRBV10-2	TRBJ2-7	-	TGCGCCAGCAGGAAAACAGGCGGGCCCTCCTACGAGCAGTACTTC	CASRKTGGPSYEQYF
many	TRBV6-5	TRBJ1-2	TRBD1	TGTGCCAGCACCCAAAGGGGACAGGTCTATGGCTACACCTTC	CASTQRGQVYGYTF
many	TRBV5-1	TRBJ1-6	-	TGCGCCAGCAGCTCCGGAGCAGGAGTGGGTTCACCCCTCCACTTT	CASSSGAGVGSPLHF
-	TRBV2	TRBJ2-7	-	TGTGCCAGCAGTGTGACTCCCGATAGATCCTACGAGCAGTACTTC	CASSVTPDRSYEQYF
few	TRBV20-1	TRBJ2-3	-	TGCAGTGCTAGTACCCAGGGGGGCCCAGATACGCAGTATTTT	CSASTQGGPDTQYF
many	TRBV11-2	TRBJ2-2	-	TGTGCCAGCAGCTTAGTAGGCGGCAGAACCGGGGAGCTGTTTTTT	CASSLVGGRTGELFF
many	TRBV4-3	TRBJ2-2	TRBD2	TGCGCCAGCAGCCAAGCCCTAGCGGGAGAACCTCCCCTCGCCGGGGAGCTGTTTTTT	CASSQALAGEPPLAGELFF
many	TRBV28	TRBJ2-2	-	TGTGCCAGCAGTTTACGCGTTGGGCGGGACCCCACCGGGGAGCTGTTTTTT	CASSLRVGRDPTGELFF
many	TRBV5-1	TRBJ2-2	-	TGCGCCAGCAGTTTGGACGCGACGGACAGCTATAAGGCCGGGGAGCTGTTTTTT	CASSLDATDSYKAGELFF
-	TRBV30	TRBJ2-2	-	TGTGCCTGGAGAGGGGCTTCGGGACCGCCGGACACCGGGGAGCTGTTTTTT	CAWRGASGPPDTGELFF
few	TRBV5-1	TRBJ1-1	-	TGCGCCAGCAGCTTGGTTCCAAAGAACACTGAAGCTTTCTTT	CASSLVPKNTEAFF
-	TRBV13	TRBJ2-1	-	TGTGCCAGCAGCTTAACACCGTCCGCGGCAGGCTACAATGAGCAGTTCTTC	CASSLTPSAAGYNEQFF
many	TRBV7-8	TRBJ1-5	TRBD1	TGTGCCAGCAGCATTACAGGGGGCCAGCCCCAGCATTTT	CASSITGGQPQHF
many	TRBV4-3	TRBJ2-7	TRBD1	TGCGCCAGCAGCGTAGCCTACGGGACAGGGACAGACTACGAGCAGTACTTC	CASSVAYGTGTDYEQYF
few	TRBV19	TRBJ2-1	-	TGTGCCAGTAGTATTGTCGCGGGGAATGAGCAGTTCTTC	CASSIVAGNEQFF
many	TRBV6-1	TRBJ1-4	-	TGTGCCAGCAGTGAATGGGGGGTCGTGGAAAAACTGTTTTTT	CASSEWGVVEKLFF
few	TRBV5-4	TRBJ2-1	TRBD2	TGTGCCAGCAGCTTGGAGCGGGAGGTCAATGAGCAGTTCTTC	CASSLEREVNEQFF
-	TRBV18	TRBJ2-1	-	TGTGCCAGCTCACCACAGGGCAACTCCTACAATGAGCAGTTCTTC	CASSPQGNSYNEQFF
-	TRBV21-1	TRBJ2-7	-	TGTGCCAGCAGCAAAAGGAGGAAAGGCATTGACCCCCGCTACGAGCAGTACTTC	CASSKRRKGIDPRYEQYF
many	TRBV4-3	TRBJ2-3	TRBD1	TGCGCCAGCAGCCCTAGCCACAATTTTGACAGGGGGGCCCTCACAGATACGCAGTATTTT	CASSPSHNFDRGALTDTQYF
many	TRBV28	TRBJ1-2	-	TGTGCCAGCAGCCCTTGGGGGAGGTCAGACTATGGCTACACCTTC	CASSPWGRSDYGYTF
many	TRBV12-3/TRBV12-4	TRBJ2-1	TRBD2	TGTGCCAGCAGGGCTAGCGGGAGATACAATGAGCAGTTCTTC	CASRASGRYNEQFF
many	TRBV4-1	TRBJ2-7	TRBD1	TGCGCCAGCAGCCCTAGCACAGGGGAGACCTACGAGCAGTACTTC	CASSPSTGETYEQYF
many	TRBV12-3/TRBV12-4	TRBJ2-4	TRBD2	TGTGCCAGCAGTGTCCCGGGACTAGCCCGAAACATTCAGTACTTC	CASSVPGLARNIQYF
-	TRBV20-1	TRBJ2-1	TRBD2	TGCAGTGCTTCCCTAGCGGGAGGGCCTTTCAGGTACAATGAGCAGTTCTTC	CSASLAGGPFRYNEQFF
many	TRBV27	TRBJ1-5	TRBD1	TGTGCCAGCAGTTTAACAGGGGGGCGAAGTCAGCCCCAGCATTTT	CASSLTGGRSQPQHF
few	TRBV20-1	TRBJ2-1	TRBD2	TGCAGTGCTAGAGGCCCCCCGGGAGGATCCTACAATGAGCAGTTCTTC	CSARGPPGGSYNEQFF
many	TRBV29-1	TRBJ2-3	-	TGCAGCGTTTTCAGCGAGAGCACAGATACGCAGTATTTT	CSVFSESTDTQYF
many	TRBV4-3	TRBJ2-5	-	TGCGCCAGCAGCGCACGGGACGGCCGCTTTTTCTTC	CASSARDGRFFF